This entry describes one TCR beta chain. Its specificity is unknown. This specimen belongs to a study of T cell responses to AZD1222 COVID-19 vaccine. General study results and limits: Females made up more of the donors, who were largely white British, and clonal diversity may have come out too low. No day 14 peak samples; only post-peak repertoires were characterized. Breadth and depth of Spike-specific TCRs rose after two AZD1222 doses.

Generated by immunoSEQ multiplex PCR, the TCRdb table keeps only in-frame clones and is missing some. Of some 160,000 clones detected, more than 85% appear once; the ten largest clones hold around 0.96%. Germline lookup yields CDR1 ENHRY and CDR2 SYGVKD. The length of the CDR3 is 15 residues. The V end was cut by 3 bases, the J end by 4 bases, with 14 bases between. V and J are TRBV10-3 and TRBJ2-3; a weak D match, TRBD2 (7 bases). This specimen consisted of peripheral blood, obtained on day 0 of AZD1222 vaccination. The source is an adult in good health. CDR3 in DNA: TGTGCCATCAGTGACACAGCCGGGGGGCCAGATACGCAGTATTTT. It encodes CAISDTAGGPDTQYF.